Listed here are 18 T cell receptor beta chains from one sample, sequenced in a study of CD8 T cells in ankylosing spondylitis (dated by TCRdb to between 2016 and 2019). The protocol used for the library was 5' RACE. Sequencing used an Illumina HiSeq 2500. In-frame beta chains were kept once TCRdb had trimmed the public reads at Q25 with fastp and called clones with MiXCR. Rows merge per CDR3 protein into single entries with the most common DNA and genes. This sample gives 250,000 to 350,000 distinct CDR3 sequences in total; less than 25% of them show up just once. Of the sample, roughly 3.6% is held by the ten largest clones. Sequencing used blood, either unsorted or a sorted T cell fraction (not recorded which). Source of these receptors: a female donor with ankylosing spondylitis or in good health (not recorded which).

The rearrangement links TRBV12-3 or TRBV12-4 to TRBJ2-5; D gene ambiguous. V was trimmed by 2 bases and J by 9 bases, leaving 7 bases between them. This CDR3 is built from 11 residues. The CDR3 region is CASSLRDAQYF. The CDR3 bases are TGTGCCAGCAGTTTACGCGATGCCCAGTACTTC.

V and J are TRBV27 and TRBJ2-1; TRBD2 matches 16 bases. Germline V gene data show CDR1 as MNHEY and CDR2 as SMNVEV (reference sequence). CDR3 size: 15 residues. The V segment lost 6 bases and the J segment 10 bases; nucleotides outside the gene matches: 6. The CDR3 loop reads CASRGTSGRAREQFF. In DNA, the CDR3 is TGTGCCAGCAGGGGGACTAGCGGGAGGGCCCGGGAGCAGTTCTTC.

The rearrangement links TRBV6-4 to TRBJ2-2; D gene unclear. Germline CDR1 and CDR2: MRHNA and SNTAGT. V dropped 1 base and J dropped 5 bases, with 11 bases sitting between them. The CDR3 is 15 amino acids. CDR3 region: CASSDLPTPTGELFF. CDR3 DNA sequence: TGTGCCAGCAGTGACTTGCCGACACCTACCGGGGAGCTGTTTTTT.

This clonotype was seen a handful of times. The CDR3 loop is CASSSGLPYEQYF. The CDR3 DNA reads TGTGCCAGCAGCTCCGGGCTCCCCTACGAGCAGTACTTC. The genes are TRBV5-6 and TRBJ2-7; D uncertain. The CDR3 totals 13 residues. Germline values: CDR1 SGHDT, CDR2 YYEEEE. V lost 3 bases to trimming and J lost 2 bases, with 9 bases between them.

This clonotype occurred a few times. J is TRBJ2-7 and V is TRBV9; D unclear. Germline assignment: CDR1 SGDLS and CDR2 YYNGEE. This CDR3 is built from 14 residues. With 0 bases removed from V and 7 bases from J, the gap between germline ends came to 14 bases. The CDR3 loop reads CASSVGSSVGEQYF. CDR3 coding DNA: TGTGCCAGCAGCGTAGGCTCCTCGGTGGGAGAGCAGTACTTC.

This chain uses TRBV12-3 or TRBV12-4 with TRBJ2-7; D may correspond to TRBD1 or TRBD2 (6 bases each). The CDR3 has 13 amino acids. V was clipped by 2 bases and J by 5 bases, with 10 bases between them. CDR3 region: CASSLRRGNEQYF. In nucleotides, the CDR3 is TGTGCCAGCAGTTTAAGGAGGGGGAACGAGCAGTACTTC.

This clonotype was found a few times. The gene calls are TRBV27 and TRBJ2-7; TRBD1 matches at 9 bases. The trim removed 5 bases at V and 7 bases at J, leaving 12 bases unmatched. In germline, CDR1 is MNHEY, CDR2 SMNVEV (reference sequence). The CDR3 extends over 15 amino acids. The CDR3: CASSDTGTGLREQYF. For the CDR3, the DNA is TGTGCCAGCAGTGATACCGGGACAGGGTTGCGGGAGCAGTACTTC.

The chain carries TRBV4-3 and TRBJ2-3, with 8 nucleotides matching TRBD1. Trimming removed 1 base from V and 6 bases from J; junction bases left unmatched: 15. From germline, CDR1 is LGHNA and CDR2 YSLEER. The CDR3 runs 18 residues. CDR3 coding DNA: TGCGCCAGCAGCCAAGCCGACCCTGGACAGGGAGTTTTGGATACGCAGTATTTT. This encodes CASSQADPGQGVLDTQYF.

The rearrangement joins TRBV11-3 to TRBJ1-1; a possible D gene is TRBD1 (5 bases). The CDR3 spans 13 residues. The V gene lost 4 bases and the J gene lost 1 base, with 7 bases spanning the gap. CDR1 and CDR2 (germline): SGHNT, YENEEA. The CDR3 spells CASSSTENTEAFF. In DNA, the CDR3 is TGTGCCAGCAGCTCGACAGAGAACACTGAAGCTTTCTTT.

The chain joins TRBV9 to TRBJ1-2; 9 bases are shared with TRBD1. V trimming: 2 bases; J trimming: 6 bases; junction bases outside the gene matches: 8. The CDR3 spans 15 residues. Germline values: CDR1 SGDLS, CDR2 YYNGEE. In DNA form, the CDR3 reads TGTGCCAGCAGCGTCACAGGGGGCGAACGGAATGGCTACACCTTC. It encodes CASSVTGGERNGYTF.

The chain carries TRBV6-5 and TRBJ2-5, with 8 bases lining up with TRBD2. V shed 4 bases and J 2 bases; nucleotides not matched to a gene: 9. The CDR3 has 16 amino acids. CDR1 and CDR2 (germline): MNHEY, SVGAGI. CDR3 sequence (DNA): TGTGCCAGCAGTTCCCGGGTAGCGGGGCCGCAAGAGACCCAGTACTTC. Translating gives CASSSRVAGPQETQYF.

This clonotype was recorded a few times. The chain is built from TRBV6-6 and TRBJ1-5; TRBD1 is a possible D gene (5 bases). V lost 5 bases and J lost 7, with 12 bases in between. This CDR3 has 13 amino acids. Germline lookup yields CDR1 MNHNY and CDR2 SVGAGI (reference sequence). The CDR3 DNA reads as TGTGCCAGCAGTAAACAGGAAGGCCAGCCCCAGCATTTT. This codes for CASSKQEGQPQHF.

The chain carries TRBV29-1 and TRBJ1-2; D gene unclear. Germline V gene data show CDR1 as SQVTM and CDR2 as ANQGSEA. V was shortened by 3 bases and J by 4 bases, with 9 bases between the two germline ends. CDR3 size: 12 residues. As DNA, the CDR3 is TGCAGCGTTGACCCGGCCCCCTATGGCTACACCTTC. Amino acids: CSVDPAPYGYTF.

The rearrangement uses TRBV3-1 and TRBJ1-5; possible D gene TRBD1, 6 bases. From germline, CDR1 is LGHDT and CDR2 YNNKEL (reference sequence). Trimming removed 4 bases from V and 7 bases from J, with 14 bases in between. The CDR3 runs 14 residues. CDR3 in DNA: TGTGCCAGCAGCCTGGGGACAATGGGCCAGCCCCAGCATTTT. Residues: CASSLGTMGQPQHF.

The CDR3 DNA reads as TGTGCCAGCAGCCGACTAGCGGGAGGAGAGCAGTTCTTC. Translated, it gives CASSRLAGGEQFF. The rearrangement links TRBV2 to TRBJ2-1; 13 bases line up with TRBD2. The CDR3 covers 13 residues. Germline values: CDR1 SNHLY, CDR2 FYNNEI. V shed 6 bases and J 10 bases; nucleotides not matched to a gene: 3.

The CDR3 reads CSASSTLTSRHQETQYF. In DNA, the CDR3 is TGCAGTGCTAGTTCCACTTTGACTAGCAGACATCAAGAGACCCAGTACTTC. This chain links TRBV20-1 with TRBJ2-5; TRBD2 matches 7 bases. The J segment lost 2 bases and the V segment lost 3 bases, leaving 15 bases of the junction unmatched. From germline, CDR1 is DFQATT and CDR2 SNEGSKA (reference sequence). This CDR3 region has 17 residues.

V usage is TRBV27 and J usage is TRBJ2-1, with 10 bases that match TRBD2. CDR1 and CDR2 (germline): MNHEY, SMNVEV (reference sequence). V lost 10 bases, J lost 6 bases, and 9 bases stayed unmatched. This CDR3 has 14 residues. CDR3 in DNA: TGTGCCACCAGGCTAGCGGGAGCCAGCAATGAGCAGTTCTTC. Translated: CATRLAGASNEQFF.

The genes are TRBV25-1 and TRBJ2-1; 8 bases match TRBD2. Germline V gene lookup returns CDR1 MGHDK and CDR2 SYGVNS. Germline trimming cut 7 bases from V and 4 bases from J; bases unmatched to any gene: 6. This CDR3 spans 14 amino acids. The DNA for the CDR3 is TGTGCCAGCATTCCCAGCGGGAGATACAATGAGCAGTTCTTC. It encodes CASIPSGRYNEQFF.